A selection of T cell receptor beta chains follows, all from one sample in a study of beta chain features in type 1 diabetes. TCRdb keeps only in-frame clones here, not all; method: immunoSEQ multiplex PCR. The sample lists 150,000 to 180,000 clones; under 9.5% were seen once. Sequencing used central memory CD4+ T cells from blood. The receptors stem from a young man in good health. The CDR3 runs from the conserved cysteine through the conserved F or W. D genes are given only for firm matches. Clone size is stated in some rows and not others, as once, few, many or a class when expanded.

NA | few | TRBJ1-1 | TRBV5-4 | CASSADMNTEAFF | TGTGCCAGCAGCGCGGATATGAACACTGAAGCTTTCTTT
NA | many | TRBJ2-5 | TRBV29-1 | CSVSGVRETQYF | TGCAGCGTTTCAGGGGTACGGGAGACCCAGTACTTC
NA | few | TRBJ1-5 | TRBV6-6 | CASHSSGQPQHF | TGTGCCAGCCACAGTTCGGGACAGCCCCAGCATTTT
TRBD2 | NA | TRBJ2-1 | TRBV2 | CASKAGLAVYNEQFF | TGTGCCAGCAAAGCGGGACTAGCGGTCTACAATGAGCAGTTCTTC
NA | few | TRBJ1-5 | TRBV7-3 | CASSNRGDSNQPQHF | TGTGCCAGCTCCAACCGGGGGGATAGCAATCAGCCCCAGCATTTT
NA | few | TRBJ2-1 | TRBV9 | CASSVVYDPSEQFF | TGTGCCAGCAGCGTAGTCTATGACCCTAGCGAGCAGTTCTTC
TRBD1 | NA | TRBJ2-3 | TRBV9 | CASTKDPGQGQYRGTQYF | TGTGCCAGCACCAAAGATCCGGGACAGGGACAATACAGAGGTACGCAGTATTTT
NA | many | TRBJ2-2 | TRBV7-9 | CASSFVSDTGELFF | TGTGCCAGCAGCTTTGTCTCGGACACCGGGGAGCTGTTTTTT
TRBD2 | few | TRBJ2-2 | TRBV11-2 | CASSLQAGAGTGELFF | TGTGCCAGCAGCCTGCAAGCGGGAGCGGGCACCGGGGAGCTGTTTTTT
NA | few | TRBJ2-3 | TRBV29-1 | CSVSNWGGTDTQYF | TGCAGCGTTAGCAATTGGGGGGGCACAGATACGCAGTATTTT
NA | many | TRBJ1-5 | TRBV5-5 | CASSRGGFNQPQHF | TGTGCCAGCAGCCGCGGGGGTTTCAATCAGCCCCAGCATTTT
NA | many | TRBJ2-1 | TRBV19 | CASSMARAQEQFF | TGTGCCAGTAGTATGGCGAGGGCTCAAGAGCAGTTCTTC
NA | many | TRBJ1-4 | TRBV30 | CAWSGTSNEKLFF | TGTGCCTGGAGTGGGACAAGTAATGAAAAACTGTTTTTT
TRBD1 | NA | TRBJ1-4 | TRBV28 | CASRDLGQTNEKLFF | TGTGCCAGCAGAGACTTGGGACAGACGAATGAAAAACTGTTTTTT
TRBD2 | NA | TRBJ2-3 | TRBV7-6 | CASSLGPAGATDTQYF | TGTGCCAGCAGCTTAGGCCCAGCGGGAGCAACAGATACGCAGTATTTT
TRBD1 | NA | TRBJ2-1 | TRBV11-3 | CASSSGTGEYNEQFF | TGTGCCAGCAGCTCCGGAACAGGGGAATACAATGAGCAGTTCTTC
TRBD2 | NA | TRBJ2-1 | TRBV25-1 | CATSRRAGVGNNEQFF | TGTGCCACCTCCAGACGAGCGGGAGTTGGGAACAATGAGCAGTTCTTC
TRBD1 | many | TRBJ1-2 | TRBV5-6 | CASSLVRRGRGNYGYTF | TGTGCCAGCAGCTTGGTTCGCAGGGGGCGCGGGAACTATGGCTACACCTTC
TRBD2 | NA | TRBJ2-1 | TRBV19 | CASSIGSGRSGPHNEQFF | TGTGCCAGTAGTATCGGTAGCGGGAGGTCTGGTCCCCACAATGAGCAGTTCTTC
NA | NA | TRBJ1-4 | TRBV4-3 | CASSWAPNEKLFF | TGCGCCAGCAGCTGGGCTCCTAATGAAAAACTGTTTTTT
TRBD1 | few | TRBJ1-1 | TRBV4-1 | CASSQQGEDEAFF | TGCGCCAGCAGCCAGCAGGGGGAGGATGAAGCTTTCTTT
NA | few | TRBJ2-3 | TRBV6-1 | CASSVSGADTQYF | TGTGCCAGCAGTGTTTCAGGGGCAGATACGCAGTATTTT
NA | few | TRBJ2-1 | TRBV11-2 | CASSPALGVLNEQFF | TGTGCCAGCAGCCCTGCCCTAGGGGTTCTCAATGAGCAGTTCTTC
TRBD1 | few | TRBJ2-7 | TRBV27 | CASRRTGFGSSYEQYF | TGTGCCAGCCGCCGGACAGGGTTTGGGTCGAGCTACGAGCAGTACTTC
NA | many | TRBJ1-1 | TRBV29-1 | CSVGGTTSWDTEAFF | TGCAGCGTGGGGGGGACTACAAGCTGGGACACTGAAGCTTTCTTT
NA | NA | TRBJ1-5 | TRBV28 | CASSLEADLYSNQPQHF | TGTGCCAGCAGTTTAGAGGCAGACCTCTATAGCAATCAGCCCCAGCATTTT
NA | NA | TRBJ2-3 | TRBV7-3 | CASSLKEGREATDTQYF | TGTGCCAGCAGCTTAAAGGAAGGCAGGGAGGCGACAGATACGCAGTATTTT
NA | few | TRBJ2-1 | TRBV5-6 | CASSDPQSSYNEQFF | TGTGCCAGCAGCGATCCACAGAGCTCCTACAATGAGCAGTTCTTC
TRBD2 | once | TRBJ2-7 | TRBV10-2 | CASMSAGGPRYEQYF | TGCGCCAGCATGTCCGCGGGAGGGCCGAGGTACGAGCAGTACTTC
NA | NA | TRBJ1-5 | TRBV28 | CASIYAWQRGNQPQHF | TGTGCCAGCATCTATGCGTGGCAGCGGGGCAATCAGCCCCAGCATTTT
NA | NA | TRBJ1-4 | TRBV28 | CASSHWQATFF | TGTGCCAGCAGCCATTGGCAGGCTACGTTTTTT
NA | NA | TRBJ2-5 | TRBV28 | CASSLTDYRLETQYF | TGTGCCAGCAGTCTTACGGACTACCGTTTAGAGACCCAGTACTTC
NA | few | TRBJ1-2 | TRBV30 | CAVNLGDIYGYTF | TGTGCCGTAAACCTAGGGGACATCTATGGCTACACCTTC
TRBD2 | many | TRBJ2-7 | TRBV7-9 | CASSLSRGAYEQYF | TGTGCCAGCAGCTTATCGCGGGGGGCCTACGAGCAGTACTTC
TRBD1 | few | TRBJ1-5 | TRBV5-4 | CASSLGTGDTQPQHF | TGTGCCAGCAGCCTCGGGACAGGCGACACTCAGCCCCAGCATTTT
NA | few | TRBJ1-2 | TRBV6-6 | CASTRDYGYTF | TGTGCCAGCACTCGGGACTATGGCTACACCTTC
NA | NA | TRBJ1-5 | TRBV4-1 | CASSQMTGQPQHF | TGCGCCAGCAGCCAAATGACTGGGCAGCCCCAGCATTTT
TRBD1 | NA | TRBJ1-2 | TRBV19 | CASSGTGGVYGYTF | TGTGCCAGCAGTGGGACAGGGGGAGTCTATGGCTACACCTTC
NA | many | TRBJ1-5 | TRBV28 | CASNTGSQPQHF | TGTGCCAGCAATACAGGGTCACAGCCCCAGCATTTT
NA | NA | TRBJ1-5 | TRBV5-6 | CASSFQGNQPQHF | TGTGCCAGCAGCTTCCAGGGGAACCAGCCCCAGCATTTT
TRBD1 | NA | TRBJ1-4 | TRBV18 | CASSPRQGGDEKLFF | TGTGCCAGCTCACCGCGACAGGGCGGGGATGAAAAACTGTTTTTT
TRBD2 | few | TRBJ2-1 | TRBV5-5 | CASSLTSGSGYEQFF | TGTGCCAGCAGCCTGACTAGCGGGAGTGGTTATGAGCAGTTCTTC
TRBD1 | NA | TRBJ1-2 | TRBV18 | CASSPPGQARYGYTF | TGTGCCAGCTCACCACCGGGACAGGCACGCTATGGCTACACCTTC
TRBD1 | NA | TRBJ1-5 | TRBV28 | CAGQGKNNQPQHF | TGTGCCGGACAGGGCAAAAACAATCAGCCCCAGCATTTT
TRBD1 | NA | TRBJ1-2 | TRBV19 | CASIQTRQGGYGYTF | TGTGCCAGTATACAAACCCGACAGGGAGGCTATGGCTACACCTTC
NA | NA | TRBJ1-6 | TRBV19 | CAAQGQGSSPLHF | TGTGCCGCTCAAGGCCAGGGGAGTTCACCCCTCCACTTT
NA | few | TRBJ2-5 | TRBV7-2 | CASSLAGRLTGEQYF | TGTGCCAGCAGCTTAGCGGGCAGGCTGACGGGAGAGCAGTACTTC
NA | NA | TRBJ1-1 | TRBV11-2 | CASSLGQPGTSEAFF | TGTGCCAGCAGCTTAGGGCAACCCGGGACATCTGAAGCTTTCTTT
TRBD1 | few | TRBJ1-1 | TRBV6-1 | CASSDTGTGGAWNTEAFF | TGTGCCAGCAGTGACACCGGGACAGGGGGCGCGTGGAACACTGAAGCTTTCTTT
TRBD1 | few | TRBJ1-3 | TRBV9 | CASSVDARGLTGNTIYF | TGTGCCAGCAGCGTAGACGCCAGGGGGCTAACCGGAAACACCATATATTTT
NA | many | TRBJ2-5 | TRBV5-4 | CASSFEREETQYF | TGTGCCAGCAGCTTCGAGAGGGAAGAGACCCAGTACTTC
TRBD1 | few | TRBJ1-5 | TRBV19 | CASSGQGAPGNQPQHF | TGTGCCAGTAGTGGGCAGGGGGCTCCAGGCAATCAGCCCCAGCATTTT
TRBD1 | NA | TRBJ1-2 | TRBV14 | CASSPQTGLGYTF | TGTGCCAGCAGCCCTCAGACAGGGCTGGGCTACACCTTC
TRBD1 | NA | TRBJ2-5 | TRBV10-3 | CAISESAGTGQETQYF | TGTGCCATCAGTGAGTCAGCCGGGACAGGGCAAGAGACCCAGTACTTC
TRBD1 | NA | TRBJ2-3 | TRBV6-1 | CASRGTGYTDTQYF | TGTGCCAGCAGGGGGACAGGGTACACAGATACGCAGTATTTT